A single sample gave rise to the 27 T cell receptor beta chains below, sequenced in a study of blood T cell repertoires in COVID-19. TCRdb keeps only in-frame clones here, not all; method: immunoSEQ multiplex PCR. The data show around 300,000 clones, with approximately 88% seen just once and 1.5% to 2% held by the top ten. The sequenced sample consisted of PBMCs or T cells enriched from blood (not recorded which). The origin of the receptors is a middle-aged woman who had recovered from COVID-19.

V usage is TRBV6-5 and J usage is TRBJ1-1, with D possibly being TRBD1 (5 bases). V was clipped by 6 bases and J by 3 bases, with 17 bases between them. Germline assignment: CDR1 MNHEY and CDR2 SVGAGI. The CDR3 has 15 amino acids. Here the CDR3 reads CASRMEGALHTEAFF. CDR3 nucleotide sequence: TGTGCCAGCAGGATGGAAGGGGCTCTTCACACTGAAGCTTTCTTT.

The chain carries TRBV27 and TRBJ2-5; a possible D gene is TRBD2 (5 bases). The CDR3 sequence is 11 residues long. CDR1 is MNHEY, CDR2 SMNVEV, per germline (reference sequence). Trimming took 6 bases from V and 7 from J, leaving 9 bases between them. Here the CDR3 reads CASRRAGTQYF. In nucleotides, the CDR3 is TGTGCCAGCAGACGGGCGGGGACCCAGTACTTC.

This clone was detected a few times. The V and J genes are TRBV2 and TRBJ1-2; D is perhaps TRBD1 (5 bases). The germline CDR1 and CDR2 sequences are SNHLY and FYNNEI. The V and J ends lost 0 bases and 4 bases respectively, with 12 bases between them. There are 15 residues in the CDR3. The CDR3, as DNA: TGTGCCAGCAGTGAAGCGGCGACAGTAGCCTATGGCTACACCTTC. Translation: CASSEAATVAYGYTF.

CDR3 in amino acids: CASLASYGFGANVLTF. For the CDR3, the DNA is TGTGCCAGCCTAGCTTCGTACGGGTTCGGGGCCAACGTCCTGACTTTC. The J gene is TRBJ2-6, the V gene TRBV27, with D maybe TRBD2 (5 bases). The CDR3 contains 16 residues. The ends were cut back, 8 bases at V and 4 bases at J, with 18 bases in the middle. Germline CDR1 MNHEY, CDR2 SMNVEV (reference sequence).

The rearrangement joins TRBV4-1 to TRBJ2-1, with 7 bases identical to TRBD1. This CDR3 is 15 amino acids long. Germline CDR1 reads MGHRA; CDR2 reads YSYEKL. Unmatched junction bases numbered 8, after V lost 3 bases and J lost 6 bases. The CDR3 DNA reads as TGCGCCAGCAGCCAGCCGCCGAGGGGGCCCAATGAGCAGTTCTTC. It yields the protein CASSQPPRGPNEQFF.

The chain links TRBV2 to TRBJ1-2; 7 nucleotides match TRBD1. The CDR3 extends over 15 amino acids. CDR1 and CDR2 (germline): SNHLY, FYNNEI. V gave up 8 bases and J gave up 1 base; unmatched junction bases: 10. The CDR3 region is CASRPMGTVNYGYTF. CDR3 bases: TGTGCCAGCCGCCCCATGGGGACAGTTAACTATGGCTACACCTTC. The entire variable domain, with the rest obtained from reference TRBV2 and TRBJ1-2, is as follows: EPEVTQTPSHQVTQMGQEVILRCVPISNHLYFYWYRQILGQKVEFLVSFYNNEISEKSEIFDDQFSVERPDGSNFTLKIRSTKLEDSAMYFCASRPMGTVNYGYTFGSGTRLTVV.

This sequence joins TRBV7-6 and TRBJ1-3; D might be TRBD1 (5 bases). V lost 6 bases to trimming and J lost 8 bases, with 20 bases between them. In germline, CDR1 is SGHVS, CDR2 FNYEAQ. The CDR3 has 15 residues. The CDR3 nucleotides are TGTGCCAGCAGTCCCCGAGGGCAGGGAGGAGACACCATATATTTT. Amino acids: CASSPRGQGGDTIYF.

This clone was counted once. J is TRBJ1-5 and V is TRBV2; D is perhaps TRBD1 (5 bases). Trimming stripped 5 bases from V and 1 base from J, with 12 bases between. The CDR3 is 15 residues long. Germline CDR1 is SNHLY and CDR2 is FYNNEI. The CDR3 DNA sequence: TGTGCCAGCAGTACCCAGGGATTAAGCAATCAGCCCCAGCATTTT. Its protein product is CASSTQGLSNQPQHF. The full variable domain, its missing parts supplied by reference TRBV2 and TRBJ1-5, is EPEVTQTPSHQVTQMGQEVILRCVPISNHLYFYWYRQILGQKVEFLVSFYNNEISEKSEIFDDQFSVERPDGSNFTLKIRSTKLEDSAMYFCASSTQGLSNQPQHFGDGTRLSIL.

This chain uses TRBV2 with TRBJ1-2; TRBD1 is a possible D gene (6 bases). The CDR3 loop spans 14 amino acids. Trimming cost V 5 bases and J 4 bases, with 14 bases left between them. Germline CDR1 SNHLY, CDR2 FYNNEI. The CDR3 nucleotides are TGTGCCAGCAGTCCACAGGGTGGAAGCTATGGCTACACCTTC. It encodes CASSPQGGSYGYTF.

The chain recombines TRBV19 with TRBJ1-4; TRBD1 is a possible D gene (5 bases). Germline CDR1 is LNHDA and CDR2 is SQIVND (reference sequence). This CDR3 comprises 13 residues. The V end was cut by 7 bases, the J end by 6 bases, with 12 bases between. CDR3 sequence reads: CASNFRGDEKLFF. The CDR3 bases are TGTGCCAGTAATTTCCGGGGGGATGAAAAACTGTTTTTT.

The CDR3 sequence: CASSYSTGQPYEQYF. Written as DNA, the CDR3 is TGTGCCAGCAGTTACTCGACGGGACAGCCCTACGAGCAGTACTTC. The gene calls are TRBV6-2 or TRBV6-3 and TRBJ2-7, with 7 bases aligning to TRBD1. Per the germline V gene, CDR1 is MNHEY and CDR2 is SVGEGT. Trimming at V came to 0 bases and at J to 2 bases, leaving 4 bases not matched to a gene. The CDR3 totals 15 residues.

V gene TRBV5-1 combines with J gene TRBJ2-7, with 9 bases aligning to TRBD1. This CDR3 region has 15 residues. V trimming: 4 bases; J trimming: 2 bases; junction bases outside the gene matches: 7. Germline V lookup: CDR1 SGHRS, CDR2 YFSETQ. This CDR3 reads CASSAPGQGAYEQYF. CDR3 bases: TGCGCCAGCAGCGCACCGGGACAGGGCGCCTACGAGCAGTACTTC.

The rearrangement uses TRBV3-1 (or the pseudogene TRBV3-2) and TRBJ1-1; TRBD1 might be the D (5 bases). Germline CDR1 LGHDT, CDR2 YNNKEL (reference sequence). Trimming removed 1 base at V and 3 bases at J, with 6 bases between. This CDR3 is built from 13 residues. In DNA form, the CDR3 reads TGTGCCAGCAGCCAAGTAGGGGACACTGAAGCTTTCTTT. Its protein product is CASSQVGDTEAFF.

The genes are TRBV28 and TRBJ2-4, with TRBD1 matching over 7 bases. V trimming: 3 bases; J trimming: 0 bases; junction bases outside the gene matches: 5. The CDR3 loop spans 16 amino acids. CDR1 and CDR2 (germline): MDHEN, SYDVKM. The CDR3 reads CASSLGGTEAKNIQYF. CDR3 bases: TGTGCCAGCAGTTTGGGTGGGACAGAAGCCAAAAACATTCAGTACTTC.

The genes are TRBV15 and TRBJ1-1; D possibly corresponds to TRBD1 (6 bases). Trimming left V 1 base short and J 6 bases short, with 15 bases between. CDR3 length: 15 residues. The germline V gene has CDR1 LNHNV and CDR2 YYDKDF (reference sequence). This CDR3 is CATSRGGTGIAEAFF. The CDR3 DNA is TGTGCCACCAGCAGAGGAGGTACAGGGATCGCTGAAGCTTTCTTT. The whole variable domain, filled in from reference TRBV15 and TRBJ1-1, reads DAMVIQNPRYQVTQFGKPVTLSCSQTLNHNVMYWYQQKSSQAPKLLFHYYDKDFNNEADTPDNFQSRRPNTSFCFLDIRSPGLGDTAMYLCATSRGGTGIAEAFFGQGTRLTVV.

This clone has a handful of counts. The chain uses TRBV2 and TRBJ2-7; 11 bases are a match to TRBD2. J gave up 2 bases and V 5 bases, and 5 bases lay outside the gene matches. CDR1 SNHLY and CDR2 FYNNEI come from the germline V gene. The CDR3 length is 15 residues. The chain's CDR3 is CASSQLAGDPYEQYF. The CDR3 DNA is TGTGCCAGCAGTCAACTAGCGGGGGACCCCTACGAGCAGTACTTC.

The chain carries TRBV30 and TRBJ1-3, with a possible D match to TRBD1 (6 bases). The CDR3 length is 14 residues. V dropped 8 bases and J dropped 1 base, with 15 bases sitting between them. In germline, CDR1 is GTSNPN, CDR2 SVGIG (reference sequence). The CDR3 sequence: CATSTGLSGNTIYF. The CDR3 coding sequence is TGTGCCACCTCGACAGGCCTGTCTGGAAACACCATATATTTT.

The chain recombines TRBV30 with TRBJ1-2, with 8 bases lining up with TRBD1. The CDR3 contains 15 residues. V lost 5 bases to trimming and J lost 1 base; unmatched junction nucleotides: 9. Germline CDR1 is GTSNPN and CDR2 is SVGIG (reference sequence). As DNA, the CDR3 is TGTGCCTGGGCTCGGACAGGGTCTCTTAACTATGGCTACACCTTC. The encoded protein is CAWARTGSLNYGYTF.

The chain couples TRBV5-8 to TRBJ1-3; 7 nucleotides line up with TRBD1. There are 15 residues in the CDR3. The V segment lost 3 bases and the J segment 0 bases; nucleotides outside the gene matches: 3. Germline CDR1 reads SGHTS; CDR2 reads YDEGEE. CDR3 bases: TGTGCCAGCAGCTCCCGGGACAGCTCTGGAAACACCATATATTTT. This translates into CASSSRDSSGNTIYF.

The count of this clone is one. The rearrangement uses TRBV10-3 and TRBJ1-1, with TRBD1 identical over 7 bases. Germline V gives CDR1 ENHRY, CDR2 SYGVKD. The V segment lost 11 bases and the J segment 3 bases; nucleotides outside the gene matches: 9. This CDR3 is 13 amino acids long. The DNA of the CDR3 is TGTGCCGTGAAGGGGGCCTGGGACACTGAAGCTTTCTTT. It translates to CAVKGAWDTEAFF.

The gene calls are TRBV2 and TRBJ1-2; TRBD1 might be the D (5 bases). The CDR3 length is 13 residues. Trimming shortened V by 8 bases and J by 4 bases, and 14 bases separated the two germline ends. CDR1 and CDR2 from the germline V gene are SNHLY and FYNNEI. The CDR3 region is CASSGGAPYGYTF. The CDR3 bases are TGTGCCAGCTCGGGAGGGGCACCCTATGGCTACACCTTC.

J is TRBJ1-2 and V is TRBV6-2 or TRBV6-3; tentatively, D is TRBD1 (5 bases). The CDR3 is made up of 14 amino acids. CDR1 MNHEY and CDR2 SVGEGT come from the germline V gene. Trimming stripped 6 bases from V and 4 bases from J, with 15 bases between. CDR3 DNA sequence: TGTGCCAGCAGCCCAACAGGACGGGTCTATGGCTACACCTTC. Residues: CASSPTGRVYGYTF.

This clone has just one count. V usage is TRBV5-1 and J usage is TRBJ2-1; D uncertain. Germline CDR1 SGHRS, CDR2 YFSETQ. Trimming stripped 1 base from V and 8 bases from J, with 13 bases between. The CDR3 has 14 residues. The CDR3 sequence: CASSLSRPVDEQFF. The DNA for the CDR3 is TGCGCCAGCAGCTTGTCCCGTCCAGTTGATGAGCAGTTCTTC. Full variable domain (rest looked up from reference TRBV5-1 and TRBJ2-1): KAGVTQTPRYLIKTRGQQVTLSCSPISGHRSVSWYQQTPGQGLQFLFEYFSETQRNKGNFPGRFSGRQFSNSRSEMNVSTLELGDSALYLCASSLSRPVDEQFFGPGTRLTVL.

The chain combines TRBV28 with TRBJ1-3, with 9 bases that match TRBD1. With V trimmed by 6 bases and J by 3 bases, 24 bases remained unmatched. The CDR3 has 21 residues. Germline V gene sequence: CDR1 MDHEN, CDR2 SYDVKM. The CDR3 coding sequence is TGTGCCAGCAGCGCCGACTACGCCAAACATTTCCGGGACAGGGTTGGAAACACCATATATTTT. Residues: CASSADYAKHFRDRVGNTIYF.

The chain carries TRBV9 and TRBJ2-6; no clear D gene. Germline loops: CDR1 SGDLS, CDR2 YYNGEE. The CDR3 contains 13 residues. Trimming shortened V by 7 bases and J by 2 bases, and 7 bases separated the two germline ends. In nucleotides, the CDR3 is TGTGCCAGCGGGCAGGCTGGGGCCAACGTCCTGACTTTC. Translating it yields CASGQAGANVLTF.

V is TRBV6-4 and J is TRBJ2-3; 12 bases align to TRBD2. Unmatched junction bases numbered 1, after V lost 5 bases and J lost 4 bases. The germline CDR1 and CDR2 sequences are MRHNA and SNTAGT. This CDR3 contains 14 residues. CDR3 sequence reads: CASSRLAGADTQYF. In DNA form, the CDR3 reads TGTGCCAGCAGTCGACTAGCGGGAGCAGATACGCAGTATTTT.

The CDR3 nucleotides read TGTGCCAGCAGCGGTACAGGGCTTGGCTACACCTTC. Protein product: CASSGTGLGYTF. This chain connects TRBV9 to TRBJ1-2; the D gene is possibly TRBD1 (6 bases). V shed 3 bases and J shed 7 bases, with 10 bases lying between them. Germline V lookup: CDR1 SGDLS, CDR2 YYNGEE. This CDR3 is 12 amino acids long.